This record looks at one TCR beta chain sequence and its context. The data are from a study of blood T cell repertoires in COVID-19. Looking at the study overall: The samples span acute and convalescent COVID-19 from the United States, Italy and Spain. T cells, B-cell-depleted T cells, or PBMCs supplied cDNA or gDNA.

The CDR3 has 10 amino acids. CDR1 SGHVS and CDR2 FNYEAQ come from the germline V gene. J was trimmed by 9 bases and V by 5 bases; bases with no gene match: 0. In the original analysis: Nucleated cell counts were estimated from reference gene primer amplification. Generated by immunoSEQ multiplex PCR, the TCRdb table keeps only in-frame clones and is missing some. The V and J calls and clone size were taken over from that table, and D and trimming were inferred from the DNA. The data contain approximately 150,000 clones, around 83% of them singletons. Sequencing used peripheral blood. The V gene is TRBV7-6, the J gene TRBJ2-5, with TRBD2 matching over 7 bases. This TCR was recovered from a woman in her 70s who had recovered from COVID-19. The CDR3 here is CASSAGAQYF. In nucleotides, the CDR3 is TGTGCCAGCAGCGCGGGGGCCCAGTACTTC.